These T cell receptor beta chains were read from a single sample in a study of T cell repertoires in cytomegalovirus infection. Antigens of these TCRs are unknown. A single record per CDR3 protein comes from TCRdb applying MiXCR to the reads. The repertoire holds roughly 990,000 distinct CDR3 sequences, less than 35% seen once, with roughly 13% in the top ten. Source: cultured CD8+ T cells from PBMCs, taken from culture after CMV antigen stimulation. The receptors were gathered from a human donor in good health (CMV status not recorded). Some clones in this sample may be carry-over from other donors' samples. The CDR3 runs from the conserved cysteine through the conserved F or W.

TRBJ2-7,TRBV19,CASFHNKRTIHPYEQYF
TRBJ1-2,TRBV27,CASSPGTTYGYTF
TRBJ1-1,TRBV6-4,CASSNPEAENEAFF
TRBJ2-3,TRBV10-3,CAITTRAPGTRGTDTQYF
TRBJ2-4,TRBV11-2,CASSFGEGGAKNIQYF
TRBJ2-1,TRBV6-2/TRBV6-3,CASSYSRLAGGYNEQFF
TRBJ1-1,TRBV7-6,CASSPSGLAEAFF
TRBJ1-1,TRBV7-9,CASTENRGLGQNTEAFF
TRBJ2-3,TRBV11-2,CASSQLRGNTDTQYF
TRBJ2-2,TRBV27,CASTSPGVGTGELFF
TRBJ2-2,TRBV11-2,CASSLVFRGGTGELFF
TRBJ2-1,TRBV2,CASSEALLSSGGENNEQFF
TRBJ2-1,TRBV12-3/TRBV12-4,CASRSGGAWHEQFF
TRBJ2-6,TRBV4-3,CASSPRGASGANVLTF
TRBJ2-7,TRBV4-2,CASSQETGRQYF
TRBJ2-1,TRBV19,CASSIAWEQFF